The rows below give T cell receptor beta chains drawn from one sample of a study of T-cell memory formation after mild COVID-19. TCRdb reanalysed the 5' RACE reads using MiXCR and keeps one entry per CDR3 protein. The sample consists of a few hundred thousand distinct CDR3 sequences, approximately 15% of them appearing once. Sequences were obtained from PBMCs or a T cell subset sorted from them (not recorded which). These receptors were obtained from a man between 18 and 35 years old who had mild COVID-19 (a few samples of this study predate the infection). Cell type and time point are not known. CDR3s include the opening cysteine and the closing phenylalanine or tryptophan. A D gene is named only where the DNA matches it firmly. Some rows mark clone size as missing; the rest say once, few, many or name a class of expanded clone.

clone_size,j_call,d_call,v_call,cdr3_aa,cdr3_nt
-,TRBJ2-5,TRBD1,TRBV2,CAVLAGTGGRGETQYF,TGTGCCGTCCTGGCCGGGACAGGGGGCCGGGGGGAGACCCAGTACTTC
-,TRBJ1-2,-,TRBV7-9,CASSFGSEIGGYTF,TGTGCCAGCAGCTTTGGAAGCGAAATTGGTGGCTACACCTTC
-,TRBJ1-2,-,TRBV5-1,CASSLGSTDYGYTF,TGCGCCAGCAGCTTGGGGTCCACAGACTATGGCTACACCTTC
few,TRBJ2-2,TRBD1,TRBV6-5,CASSLTGGGLNTGELFF,TGTGCCAGCAGTTTGACAGGGGGAGGACTGAACACCGGGGAGCTGTTTTTT
many,TRBJ2-6,-,TRBV4-3,CASSQDSPSGANVLTF,TGCGCCAGCAGCCAGGACAGTCCCTCTGGGGCCAACGTCCTGACTTTC
once,TRBJ1-2,TRBD1,TRBV7-9,CASSLPQTGPSEGYTF,TGTGCCAGCAGCTTACCGCAGACAGGGCCCTCGGAGGGCTACACCTTC
few,TRBJ1-5,-,TRBV6-5,CASRGLGFDQPQHF,TGTGCCAGCAGGGGATTGGGGTTCGATCAGCCCCAGCATTTT
few,TRBJ2-4,-,TRBV11-1,CASSISGAENIQYF,TGTGCCAGCAGTATCTCAGGGGCGGAAAACATTCAGTACTTC
few,TRBJ1-1,-,TRBV21-1,CASSLRDREGTEAFF,TGTGCCAGCAGCCTTCGTGACAGGGAGGGCACTGAAGCTTTCTTT
-,TRBJ1-5,-,TRBV10-3,CAIKGGTDQPQHF,TGTGCCATCAAAGGTGGTACGGATCAGCCCCAGCATTTT
-,TRBJ2-5,TRBD1,TRBV7-2,CASSLMRDRGETQYF,TGTGCCAGCAGCTTAATGCGGGACAGGGGGGAGACCCAGTACTTC
few,TRBJ2-3,-,TRBV6-2/TRBV6-3,CASGSFSTDTQYF,TGTGCCAGCGGCTCCTTCAGCACAGATACGCAGTATTTT
-,TRBJ1-2,TRBD1,TRBV5-6,CASRFNTGGGYGYTF,TGTGCCAGCAGATTCAATACAGGGGGGGGATATGGCTACACCTTC
-,TRBJ1-5,-,TRBV7-3,CASSHPRPSNQPQHF,TGTGCCAGCAGCCACCCGAGGCCTAGCAATCAGCCCCAGCATTTT
few,TRBJ1-2,-,TRBV12-3/TRBV12-4,CASSLAAKGYGYTF,TGTGCCAGCAGTTTGGCAGCCAAGGGCTATGGCTACACCTTC
-,TRBJ1-1,-,TRBV7-3,CASSIFGGTEAFF,TGTGCCAGCAGCATATTCGGGGGCACTGAAGCTTTCTTT
-,TRBJ2-7,-,TRBV12-3/TRBV12-4,CASSPPDRLPYF,TGTGCCAGCAGTCCCCCGGACCGCTTACCGTACTTC
-,TRBJ2-7,TRBD2,TRBV10-3,CAMSRGETYEQYF,TGTGCCATGAGTCGGGGGGAGACCTACGAGCAGTACTTC
few,TRBJ2-2,-,TRBV9,CASSVHQAMTDTGELFF,TGTGCCAGCAGCGTACACCAGGCGATGACGGACACCGGGGAGCTGTTTTTT
-,TRBJ2-3,TRBD2,TRBV4-1,CASSQVISSGVQYF,TGCGCCAGCAGCCAAGTAATATCTAGCGGGGTACAGTATTTT
-,TRBJ1-5,TRBD1,TRBV7-9,CASSLAPDRDEYQPQHF,TGTGCCAGCAGCTTAGCCCCGGACAGGGATGAGTACCAGCCCCAGCATTTT
-,TRBJ1-1,-,TRBV5-1,CASSLANGWGTEAFF,TGCGCCAGCAGCTTGGCCAACGGGTGGGGCACTGAAGCTTTCTTT
-,TRBJ2-7,TRBD1,TRBV5-1,CASSLMRDRGYEQYF,TGCGCCAGCAGCTTAATGCGGGACAGGGGCTACGAGCAGTACTTC
-,TRBJ2-1,TRBD2,TRBV5-1,CASSLLAGSSYNEQFF,TGCGCCAGCAGCTTGCTAGCGGGAAGCTCCTACAATGAGCAGTTCTTC
-,TRBJ1-1,TRBD1,TRBV2,CATGQGNTEAFF,TGTGCCACGGGACAGGGGAACACTGAAGCTTTCTTT
-,TRBJ2-6,TRBD1,TRBV5-1,CASSSTGDGANVLTF,TGCGCCAGCAGCTCCACAGGGGACGGGGCCAACGTCCTGACTTTC
few,TRBJ1-2,-,TRBV11-2,CASTPGTGRTYNYGYTF,TGTGCCAGCACCCCGGGAACAGGCCGGACTTATAACTATGGCTACACCTTC
-,TRBJ2-5,TRBD2,TRBV4-2,CASSQSSGGASETQYF,TGTGCCAGCAGCCAGTCTAGCGGGGGGGCGTCAGAGACCCAGTACTTC
-,TRBJ2-2,TRBD2,TRBV11-3,CASSRTREAGELFF,TGTGCCAGCAGCCGAACGCGGGAGGCCGGGGAGCTGTTTTTT
few,TRBJ2-2,TRBD1,TRBV24-1,CATSDSTGGGTGELFF,TGTGCCACCAGTGACTCTACAGGGGGCGGCACCGGGGAGCTGTTTTTT
-,TRBJ1-1,-,TRBV5-1,CASSLVTGAEAFF,TGCGCCAGCAGCTTGGTTACAGGAGCTGAAGCTTTCTTT
few,TRBJ2-5,-,TRBV4-2,CASSQEPFMDGMETQYF,TGTGCCAGCAGCCAAGAGCCATTTATGGATGGAATGGAGACCCAGTACTTC
-,TRBJ2-2,TRBD2,TRBV6-5,CASSRFASGGDSGELFF,TGTGCCAGCAGCCGCTTCGCTAGCGGGGGGGATTCCGGGGAGCTGTTTTTT
-,TRBJ2-1,TRBD2,TRBV7-3,CASSPTPGLAVNEQFF,TGTGCCAGCAGCCCTACCCCGGGACTAGCGGTGAATGAGCAGTTCTTC
many,TRBJ2-2,TRBD1,TRBV7-3,CASSLDRAGGELFF,TGTGCCAGCAGCTTGGACAGGGCGGGCGGGGAGCTGTTTTTT
-,TRBJ2-3,-,TRBV28,CASSLFAGPQDTQYF,TGTGCCAGCAGTTTATTTGCGGGGCCGCAAGATACGCAGTATTTT
-,TRBJ2-2,-,TRBV6-1,CASRVRGSTGELFF,TGTGCCAGCAGGGTTAGGGGAAGCACCGGGGAGCTGTTTTTT
few,TRBJ2-7,-,TRBV20-1,CSARSDSEQYF,TGCAGTGCTAGGAGTGATTCCGAGCAGTACTTC
few,TRBJ2-2,-,TRBV7-2,CASSLKIGELFF,TGTGCCAGCAGCTTAAAGATCGGGGAGCTGTTTTTT
few,TRBJ1-2,-,TRBV14,CASSPADYGYTF,TGTGCCAGCAGCCCGGCGGACTATGGCTACACCTTC
few,TRBJ2-5,-,TRBV7-9,CASSLAQGLETQYF,TGTGCCAGCAGCTTAGCGCAGGGGCTGGAGACCCAGTACTTC
-,TRBJ1-3,TRBD1,TRBV14,CASSQYKGARGNTIYF,TGTGCCAGCAGCCAGTATAAGGGGGCAAGAGGAAACACCATATATTTT
-,TRBJ2-3,-,TRBV20-1,CSVAPAGRAQYF,TGCAGTGTGGCTCCGGCCGGGCGGGCGCAGTATTTT
many,TRBJ2-2,-,TRBV5-5,CASRWEVATGELFF,TGTGCCAGCCGGTGGGAGGTGGCCACCGGGGAGCTGTTTTTT
-,TRBJ2-1,-,TRBV5-4,CASSPGLGGDNEQFF,TGTGCCAGCAGCCCCGGACTGGGGGGTGACAATGAGCAGTTCTTC
-,TRBJ2-3,TRBD2,TRBV20-1,CSAPGLAGGPSWTDTQYF,TGCAGTGCTCCGGGACTAGCGGGGGGCCCCTCCTGGACAGATACGCAGTATTTT
many,TRBJ2-7,-,TRBV5-1,CASSLGPALGEQYF,TGCGCCAGCAGCTTGGGGCCAGCCCTGGGCGAGCAGTACTTC
-,TRBJ2-7,TRBD1,TRBV7-2,CASSAYRGRIEQYF,TGTGCCAGCAGCGCCTACAGGGGAAGGATCGAGCAGTACTTC
-,TRBJ2-3,-,TRBV15,CATSSSRTTDTQYF,TGTGCCACCAGCAGTTCAAGGACCACAGATACGCAGTATTTT
few,TRBJ2-1,TRBD2,TRBV7-3,CASSYVGGDNEQFF,TGTGCCAGCAGCTACGTGGGAGGGGACAATGAGCAGTTCTTC
few,TRBJ2-1,-,TRBV4-1,CASSQENRGGYNEQFF,TGCGCCAGCAGCCAAGAGAACAGGGGGGGATACAATGAGCAGTTCTTC
many,TRBJ1-1,TRBD1,TRBV5-1,CASRADRGLTEAFF,TGCGCCAGCAGAGCTGACAGGGGGCTAACTGAAGCTTTCTTT
few,TRBJ1-1,TRBD1,TRBV15,CATSNDRGAFF,TGTGCCACCAGCAACGACAGGGGAGCTTTCTTT